This T cell receptor (beta chain) emerged from a study of blood T cell repertoires in COVID-19. Overall study: Samples representing acute and convalescent COVID-19 were sourced from the United States, Italy and Spain. Sources were T cells, B-cell-depleted T cells, or PBMCs; the material itself was cDNA or gDNA.

Original data processing: Amplified reference gene primers provided the basis for estimating nucleated cell counts. TCRdb's copy holds only in-frame clones and misses some; the assay was immunoSEQ multiplex PCR. The V and J calls and clone size were taken over from that table, and D and trimming were inferred from the DNA. The table lists some 120,000 clones, approximately 92% of them singletons. The ends lost 3 bases at V and 1 base at J; junction bases unmatched: 8. The CDR3 length is 15 residues. Per germline, CDR1 GTSNPN and CDR2 SVGIG (reference sequence). The V call is TRBV30, the J call TRBJ1-2; TRBD1 matches 7 bases. The source material was peripheral blood. The TCR originated in an older man with active or convalescent COVID-19. CDR3 amino acids: CAWREGQILNYGYTF. Here the CDR3 DNA reads TGTGCCTGGAGAGAGGGACAGATACTTAACTATGGCTACACCTTC. The variable domain in full, with the rest retrieved from reference TRBV30 and TRBJ1-2, is SQTIHQWPATLVQPVGSPLSLECTVEGTSNPNLYWYRQAAGRGLQLLFYSVGIGQISSEVPQNLSASRPQDRQFILSSKKLLLSDSGFYLCAWREGQILNYGYTFGSGTRLTVV.